The 2 T cell receptor beta chains reported below all come from one sample, sequenced in a study of T cells after yellow fever vaccination. Via MiXCR, TCRdb re-called the 5' RACE reads, giving one row per CDR3 protein. The sample contains about 96,000 distinct CDR3 sequences, 7.5% to 10% of which appear only once. Material: CD8+ T cells not binding an NS4B(214-222) dextramer, sorted from PBMCs, obtained roughly 14 days after the first yellow fever vaccination. These receptors all come from a man aged 18 to 29 who received the YFV17D yellow fever vaccine.

The sample holds a few counts of this clonotype. The chain carries TRBV27 and TRBJ1-1; D remains unclear. From germline, CDR1 is MNHEY and CDR2 SMNVEV (reference sequence). V was clipped by 4 bases and J by 1 base, with 4 bases between them. CDR3 length: 12 amino acids. CDR3 sequence: CASSSWNTEAFF. For the CDR3, the DNA is TGTGCCAGCAGTTCATGGAACACTGAAGCTTTCTTT.

This clonotype has ten or more counts. The genes are TRBV7-6 and TRBJ1-1; no definite D call. The CDR3 contains 14 residues. V was pared by 5 bases and J by 1 base, with 11 bases between. Germline CDR1 is SGHVS and CDR2 is FNYEAQ. The CDR3 is CASSPGSRNTEAFF. As DNA, the CDR3 is TGTGCCAGCAGCCCGGGGTCGCGGAACACTGAAGCTTTCTTT.